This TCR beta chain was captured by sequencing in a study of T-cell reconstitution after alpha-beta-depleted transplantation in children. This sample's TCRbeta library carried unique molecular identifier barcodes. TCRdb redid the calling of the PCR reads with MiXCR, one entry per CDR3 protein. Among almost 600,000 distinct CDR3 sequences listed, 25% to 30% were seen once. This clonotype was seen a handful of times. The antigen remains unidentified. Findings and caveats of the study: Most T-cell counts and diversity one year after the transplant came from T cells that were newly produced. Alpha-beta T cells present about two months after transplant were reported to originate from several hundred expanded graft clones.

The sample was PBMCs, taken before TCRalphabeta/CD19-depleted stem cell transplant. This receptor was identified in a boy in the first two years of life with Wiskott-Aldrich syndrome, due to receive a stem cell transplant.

CDR3 protein: CASSKDSQGYSPLHF. CDR3 coding DNA: TGCGCCAGCAGCAAAGATTCACAGGGTTATTCACCCCTCCACTTT. This sequence joins TRBV5-1 and TRBJ1-6; D perhaps matches TRBD1 (6 bases). Germline-derived CDR1 and CDR2 are SGHRS and YFSETQ. This CDR3 is built from 15 residues. Trimming took 4 bases from V and 8 from J, leaving 16 bases between them. Variable domain in full (rest from reference TRBV5-1 and TRBJ1-6): KAGVTQTPRYLIKTRGQQVTLSCSPISGHRSVSWYQQTPGQGLQFLFEYFSETQRNKGNFPGRFSGRQFSNSRSEMNVSTLELGDSALYLCASSKDSQGYSPLHFGNGTRLTVT.